The 27 T cell receptor beta chains given below trace back to one sample, sequenced in a study of radiotherapy plus CTLA-4 blockade in lung cancer. Profiled with immunoSEQ multiplex PCR; TCRdb holds only in-frame clones, not every one. The sample lists around 45,000 clones; roughly four fifths were seen once. The sample in question was peripheral blood, obtained from a patient treated with radiotherapy plus ipilimumab. Receptors were obtained from a human donor with non-small cell lung cancer who had stable disease on radiotherapy plus ipilimumab.

The rearrangement joins TRBV29-1 to TRBJ2-1; weak D call: TRBD2 (6 bases). Trimming shortened V by 8 bases and J by 4 bases, and 12 bases separated the two germline ends. This CDR3 has 12 amino acids. Germline CDR1 SQVTM, CDR2 ANQGSEA. CDR3 DNA: TGCAGCTTCTACGGGGGTTACAATGAGCAGTTCTTC. The encoded protein is CSFYGGYNEQFF.

A single count supports this clone. The chain uses TRBV29-1 and TRBJ2-1, with TRBD1 identical over 11 bases. The CDR3 is 16 residues long. CDR1 is SQVTM, CDR2 ANQGSEA, per germline. J lost 7 bases, V lost 8 bases, and 16 bases had no gene match. CDR3 loop: CSTPGQGGDLRNEQFF. In DNA form, the CDR3 reads TGCAGCACCCCGGGACAGGGGGGAGATTTAAGAAATGAGCAGTTCTTC.

This chain joins TRBV15 and TRBJ2-7, with a possible D match to TRBD2 (6 bases). The CDR3 is made up of 14 amino acids. Trimming cost V 0 bases and J 2 bases, with 8 bases left between them. Germline CDR1 LNHNV, CDR2 YYDKDF (reference sequence). DNA of the CDR3: TGTGCCACCAGCAGAGACCCGGGAGCCTACGAGCAGTACTTC. It encodes CATSRDPGAYEQYF. The entire variable domain, with the rest obtained from reference TRBV15 and TRBJ2-7, is as follows: DAMVIQNPRYQVTQFGKPVTLSCSQTLNHNVMYWYQQKSSQAPKLLFHYYDKDFNNEADTPDNFQSRRPNTSFCFLDIRSPGLGDTAMYLCATSRDPGAYEQYFGPGTRLTVT.

This chain links TRBV10-1 with TRBJ1-1; 12 bases are a match to TRBD1. The J segment lost 2 bases and the V segment lost 3 bases, leaving 1 base of the junction unmatched. Germline CDR1 and CDR2: WNHNN and SYGVQD (reference sequence). The CDR3 contains 15 residues. The CDR3 reads CASSDGTGGNTEAFF. As DNA, the CDR3 is TGCGCCAGCAGTGACGGGACAGGGGGCAACACTGAAGCTTTCTTT.

J is TRBJ1-5 and V is TRBV9, with no clear D. The CDR3 spans 12 residues. V shed 0 bases and J shed 5 bases, with 3 bases lying between them. CDR1 SGDLS and CDR2 YYNGEE come from the germline V gene. DNA of the CDR3: TGTGCCAGCAGCGTAGGGGATCAGCCCCAGCATTTT. Translating gives CASSVGDQPQHF. The variable domain in full, completed from reference TRBV9 and TRBJ1-5, reads DSGVTQTPKHLITATGQRVTLRCSPRSGDLSVYWYQQSLDQGLQFLIQYYNGEERAKGNILERFSAQQFPDLHSELNLSSLELGDSALYFCASSVGDQPQHFGDGTRLSIL.

V is TRBV18 and J is TRBJ1-2; no clear D. V lost 5 bases and J lost 3, with 13 bases in between. CDR1 is KGHSH and CDR2 is LQKENI in the germline V gene. The CDR3 is 14 residues long. Here the CDR3 reads CASSAYAGYYGYTF. The DNA of the CDR3 is TGTGCCAGCTCAGCGTATGCGGGGTACTATGGCTACACCTTC.

The J gene is TRBJ2-7, the V gene TRBV12-2; the table's TRBD1 call for D was not verified on the DNA. TRBV12-2 is labeled a pseudogene. CDR3 size: 19 residues. The CDR3 here is CASRLSPYPRGDSSYEQYV. The CDR3 nucleotides read TGTGCAAGTCGCTTATCCCCCTACCCGCGAGGGGACAGCTCCTACGAGCAGTACGTC.

This chain uses TRBV2 with TRBJ2-7; D is perhaps TRBD1 or TRBD2 (5 bases each). This CDR3 contains 15 residues. Germline lookup yields CDR1 SNHLY and CDR2 FYNNEI. V was shortened by 6 bases and J by 2 bases, with 17 bases between the two germline ends. The CDR3 sequence is CASSRIRDGTYEQYF. The CDR3 DNA sequence: TGTGCCAGCAGCCGGATCCGGGACGGAACCTACGAGCAGTACTTC.

V gene TRBV25-1 combines with J gene TRBJ1-3; D remains unclear. The CDR3 has 14 amino acids. Looked up from germline, CDR1 is MGHDK and CDR2 is SYGVNS. Trimming removed 2 bases from V and 2 bases from J, with 7 bases in between. CDR3 in amino acids: CASSEERTGNTIYF. CDR3 nucleotides: TGTGCCAGCAGTGAAGAACGGACTGGAAACACCATATATTTT. The full variable domain, completed using reference TRBV25-1 and TRBJ1-3, is EADIYQTPRYLVIGTGKKITLECSQTMGHDKMYWYQQDPGMELHLIHYSYGVNSTEKGDLSSESTVSRIRTEHFPLTLESARPSHTSQYLCASSEERTGNTIYFGEGSWLTVV.

In regard to this clone: Its ends do not fully match the called genes, so a read error is possible. The chain has TRBV19 and TRBJ1-5; 7 bases agree with TRBD1. CDR1 and CDR2 from the germline V gene are LNHDA and SQIVND (reference sequence). The CDR3 runs to 12 residues. CDR3 in DNA: TGTGCCAGTAACACCCCCGGACAGGCCCGTTTCTTT. Amino acid sequence: CASNTPGQARFF.

This clone was counted between two and nine times. The V call is TRBV2, the J call TRBJ2-1; D is undetermined. The CDR3 runs 12 residues. The V end was cut by 3 bases, the J end by 15 bases, with 15 bases between. Looked up from germline, CDR1 is SNHLY and CDR2 is FYNNEI. The CDR3 DNA follows: TGTGCCAGCAGTGACCGGACCCCCGGCCGGTTCTTC. Translated, it gives CASSDRTPGRFF.

The chain has TRBV29-1 and TRBJ1-1; D unclear. The CDR3 is made up of 13 amino acids. Germline lookup yields CDR1 SQVTM and CDR2 ANQGSEA. Trimming took 4 bases from V and 0 from J, leaving 9 bases between them. The CDR3 DNA follows: TGCAGCGTTGTTGAGCAGATGAACACTGAAGCTTTCTTT. Its translation: CSVVEQMNTEAFF.

The V call is TRBV5-1, the J call TRBJ2-4; D is undetermined. The CDR3 runs to 16 residues. Trimming cost V 4 bases and J 1 base, with 15 bases left between them. Germline assignment: CDR1 SGHRS and CDR2 YFSETQ. CDR3 DNA: TGCGCCAGCAGCCTCTGGGCAGGCCGTGCCAAAAACATTCAGTACTTC. Translation gives CASSLWAGRAKNIQYF.

The chain employs TRBV28 and TRBJ1-1; unclear D gene. CDR1 MDHEN and CDR2 SYDVKM come from the germline V gene. Trimming shortened V by 2 bases and J by 3 bases, and 7 bases separated the two germline ends. This CDR3 has 13 amino acids. As DNA, the CDR3 is TGTGCCAGCAGTTTAACGTCGGACACTGAAGCTTTCTTT. Translated, it gives CASSLTSDTEAFF.

This chain uses TRBV7-2 with TRBJ2-1; D is possibly TRBD1 or TRBD2 (5 bases each). V was shortened by 1 base and J by 13 bases, with 17 bases between the two germline ends. Germline CDR1 and CDR2: SGHTA and FQGNSA. This CDR3 region has 14 residues. The CDR3, as DNA: TGTGCCAGCAGCTTAGGGGGGACCTCGGAGGTCCAGTTCTTC. Translated, it gives CASSLGGTSEVQFF.

The chain links TRBV19 to TRBJ1-4, with D possibly TRBD1 on 5 matching bases. V was trimmed by 3 bases and J by 0 bases, leaving 5 bases between them. Germline V CDR1 and CDR2: LNHDA, SQIVND (reference sequence). The CDR3 has 14 amino acids. The DNA of the CDR3 is TGTGCCAGTAGTATGACAGCAACTAATGAAAAACTGTTTTTT. Translated, it gives CASSMTATNEKLFF.

This clone was observed at least ten times. The V call is TRBV30, the J call TRBJ1-5; possible D gene TRBD1, 5 bases. This CDR3 has 16 amino acids. The germline V gene has CDR1 GTSNPN and CDR2 SVGIG (reference sequence). The V and J ends lost 2 bases and 7 bases respectively, with 21 bases between them. The CDR3 loop reads CAWSTALDMFGQPQHF. For the CDR3, the DNA is TGTGCCTGGAGTACCGCCCTGGACATGTTTGGGCAGCCCCAGCATTTT.

This chain uses TRBV27 with TRBJ1-5, with TRBD1 as a possible D gene (6 bases). CDR1 is MNHEY and CDR2 is SMNVEV in the germline V gene (reference sequence). V was trimmed by 6 bases and J by 2 bases, leaving 17 bases between them. The CDR3 has 16 amino acids. This CDR3 is CASSPVWGHGNQPQHF. As DNA, the CDR3 is TGTGCCAGCAGCCCAGTTTGGGGGCACGGCAATCAGCCCCAGCATTTT.

V is TRBV18 and J is TRBJ1-5; TRBD1 matches 12 bases. The ends lost 3 bases at V and 6 bases at J; junction bases unmatched: 12. CDR1 and CDR2 from the germline V gene are KGHSH and LQKENI. The CDR3 loop spans 18 amino acids. The CDR3: CASSPYTGTGGEGQPQHF. In nucleotides, the CDR3 is TGTGCCAGCTCACCTTATACCGGGACAGGGGGCGAAGGTCAGCCCCAGCATTTT.

V is TRBV5-6 and J is TRBJ1-5, with D hard to call. The CDR3 runs 14 residues. The V end was cut by 1 base, the J end by 2 bases, with 7 bases between. Per the germline V gene, CDR1 is SGHDT and CDR2 is YYEEEE. The chain's CDR3 is CASSLSGGNQPQHF. In nucleotides, the CDR3 is TGTGCCAGCAGCTTGTCCGGGGGCAATCAGCCCCAGCATTTT. Complete variable domain (other parts from reference TRBV5-6 and TRBJ1-5): DAGVTQSPTHLIKTRGQQVTLRCSPKSGHDTVSWYQQALGQGPQFIFQYYEEEERQRGNFPDRFSGHQFPNYSSELNVNALLLGDSALYLCASSLSGGNQPQHFGDGTRLSIL.

The genes are TRBV7-9 and TRBJ1-6; D uncertain. Per germline, CDR1 SEHNR and CDR2 FQNEAQ (reference sequence). V lost 1 base, J lost 9 bases, and 10 bases lay in between. The CDR3 has 14 amino acids. CDR3 loop: CASSLESDPSPLHF. DNA of the CDR3: TGTGCCAGCAGCTTAGAGTCAGACCCTTCACCCCTCCACTTT.

Concerning this clone itself: The sample contains more than one DNA sequence encoding this CDR3. This chain joins TRBV4-1 and TRBJ1-1; D is ambiguous. Germline V gene data show CDR1 as MGHRA and CDR2 as YSYEKL. Trimming removed 1 base from V and 4 bases from J, with 10 bases in between. The length of the CDR3 is 14 residues. The DNA for the CDR3 is TGCGCCAGCAGCCAAGCTGGGGTGGGCACTGAAGCTTTCTTT. Protein: CASSQAGVGTEAFF.

There are a few counts of this clone. The chain couples TRBV19 to TRBJ2-1, with D unresolved. Trimming shortened V by 7 bases and J by 2 bases, and 6 bases separated the two germline ends. CDR1 is LNHDA and CDR2 is SQIVND in the germline V gene (reference sequence). CDR3 size: 12 residues. The CDR3 coding sequence is TGTGCCAGTACAGCTCCCTACAATGAGCAGTTCTTC. Translated: CASTAPYNEQFF.

This clone was counted only a few times. V and J are TRBV5-6 and TRBJ2-5, with D perhaps TRBD2 (5 bases). Germline V CDR1 and CDR2: SGHDT, YYEEEE. The germline V and J ends were trimmed by 4 bases and 5 bases, with 12 bases remaining between them. The CDR3 is made up of 13 amino acids. CDR3 in DNA: TGTGCCAGCAGCCCCGGGGTCAGCGAGACCCAGTACTTC. It codes for CASSPGVSETQYF.

The V gene is TRBV7-9, the J gene TRBJ1-5; D is unresolved. Trimming took off 1 base at V and 6 bases at J, with 13 bases between the two ends. CDR1 and CDR2 (germline): SEHNR, FQNEAQ (reference sequence). The CDR3 loop spans 15 amino acids. The CDR3 nucleotides read TGTGCCAGCAGCTTAGGAAGGGAGGGCGGTCAGCCCCAGCATTTT. This sequence encodes CASSLGREGGQPQHF.

The J gene is TRBJ2-6, the V gene TRBV4-1; 9 nucleotides agree with TRBD1. The CDR3 has 19 amino acids. Germline CDR1 and CDR2: MGHRA and YSYEKL. Trimming removed 5 bases from V and 4 bases from J; junction bases left unmatched: 15. CDR3: CASSSPRDRAFSGANVLTF. As DNA, the CDR3 is TGCGCCAGCAGCTCGCCCCGGGACAGGGCTTTCTCAGGGGCCAACGTCCTGACTTTC.

Only a few counts were recorded for this clone. The J gene is TRBJ2-3, the V gene TRBV10-3, with TRBD2 as a possible D gene (6 bases). The CDR3 spans 12 residues. CDR1 ENHRY and CDR2 SYGVKD come from the germline V gene. Trimming removed 7 bases at V and 2 bases at J, with 7 bases between. The CDR3 is CAITGDTDTQYF. DNA for the CDR3: TGTGCCATCACGGGGGACACAGATACGCAGTATTTT.